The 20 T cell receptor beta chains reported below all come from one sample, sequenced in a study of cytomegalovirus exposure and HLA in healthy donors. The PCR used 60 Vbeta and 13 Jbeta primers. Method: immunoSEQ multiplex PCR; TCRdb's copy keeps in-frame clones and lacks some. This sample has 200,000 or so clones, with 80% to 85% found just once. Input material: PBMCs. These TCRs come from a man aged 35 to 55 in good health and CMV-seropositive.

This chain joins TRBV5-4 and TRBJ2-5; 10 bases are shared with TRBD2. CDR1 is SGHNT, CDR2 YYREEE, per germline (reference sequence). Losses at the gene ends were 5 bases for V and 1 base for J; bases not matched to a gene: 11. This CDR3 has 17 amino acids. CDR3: CASSPKQGLASQETQYF. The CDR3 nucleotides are TGTGCCAGCAGTCCGAAACAGGGACTAGCGAGCCAAGAGACCCAGTACTTC.

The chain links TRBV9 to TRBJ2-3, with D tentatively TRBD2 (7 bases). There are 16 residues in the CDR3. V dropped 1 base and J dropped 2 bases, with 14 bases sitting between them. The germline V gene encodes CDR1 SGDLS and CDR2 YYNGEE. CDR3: CASSVTGGPNTDTQYF. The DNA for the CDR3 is TGTGCCAGCAGCGTAACCGGGGGGCCAAACACAGATACGCAGTATTTT. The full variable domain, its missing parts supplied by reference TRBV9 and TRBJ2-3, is DSGVTQTPKHLITATGQRVTLRCSPRSGDLSVYWYQQSLDQGLQFLIQYYNGEERAKGNILERFSAQQFPDLHSELNLSSLELGDSALYFCASSVTGGPNTDTQYFGPGTRLTVL.

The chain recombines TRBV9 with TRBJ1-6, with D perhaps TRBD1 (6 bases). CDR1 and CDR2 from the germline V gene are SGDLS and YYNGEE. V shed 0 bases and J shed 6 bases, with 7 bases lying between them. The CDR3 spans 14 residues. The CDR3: CASSVAGVNSPLHF. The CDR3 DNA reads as TGTGCCAGCAGCGTAGCAGGGGTTAATTCACCCCTCCACTTT.

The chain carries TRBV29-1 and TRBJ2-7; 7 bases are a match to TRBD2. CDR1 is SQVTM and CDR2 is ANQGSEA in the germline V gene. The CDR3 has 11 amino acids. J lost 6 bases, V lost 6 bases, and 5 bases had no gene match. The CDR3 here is CSVERGPEQYF. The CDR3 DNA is TGCAGCGTCGAGCGGGGACCCGAGCAGTACTTC.

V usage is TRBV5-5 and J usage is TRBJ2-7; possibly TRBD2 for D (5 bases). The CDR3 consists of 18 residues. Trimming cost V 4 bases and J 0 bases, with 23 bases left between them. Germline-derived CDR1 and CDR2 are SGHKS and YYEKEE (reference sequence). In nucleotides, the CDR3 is TGTGCCAGCAGCGCAGATGGCGGGTCGAATAGTTCCTCCTACGAGCAGTACTTC. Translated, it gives CASSADGGSNSSSYEQYF.

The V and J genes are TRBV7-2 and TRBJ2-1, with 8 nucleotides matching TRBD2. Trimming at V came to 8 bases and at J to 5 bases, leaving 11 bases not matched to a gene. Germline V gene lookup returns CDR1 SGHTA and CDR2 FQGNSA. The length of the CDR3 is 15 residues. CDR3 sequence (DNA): TGTGCCAGCGTCCCGGGGGCGGGGGGTAACAATGAGCAGTTCTTC. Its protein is CASVPGAGGNNEQFF.

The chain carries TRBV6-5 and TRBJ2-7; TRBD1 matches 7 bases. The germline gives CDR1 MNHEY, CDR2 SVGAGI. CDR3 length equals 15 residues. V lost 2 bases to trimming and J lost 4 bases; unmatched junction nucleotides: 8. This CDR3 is CASSYDRVPRYEQYF. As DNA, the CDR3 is TGTGCCAGCAGTTACGACAGGGTCCCTAGGTACGAGCAGTACTTC.

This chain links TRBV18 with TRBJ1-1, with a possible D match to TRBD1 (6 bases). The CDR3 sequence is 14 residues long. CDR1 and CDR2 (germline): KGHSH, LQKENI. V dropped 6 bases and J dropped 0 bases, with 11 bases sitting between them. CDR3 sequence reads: CASSHRVVNTEAFF. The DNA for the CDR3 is TGTGCCAGCTCGCACAGGGTGGTGAACACTGAAGCTTTCTTT.

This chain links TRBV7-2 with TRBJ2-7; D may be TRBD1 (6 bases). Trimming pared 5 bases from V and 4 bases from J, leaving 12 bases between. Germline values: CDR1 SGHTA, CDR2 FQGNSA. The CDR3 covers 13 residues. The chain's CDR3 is CASSRNRVYEQYF. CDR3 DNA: TGTGCCAGCAGCCGAAACAGGGTATACGAGCAGTACTTC. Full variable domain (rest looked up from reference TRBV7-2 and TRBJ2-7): GAGVSQSPSNKVTEKGKDVELRCDPISGHTALYWYRQSLGQGLEFLIYFQGNSAPDKSGLPSDRFSAERTGGSVSTLTIQRTQQEDSAVYLCASSRNRVYEQYFGPGTRLTVT.

The CDR3 DNA is TGCGCCAGCAGCCAAGGCAGACAGGCGAAACTAGCCAAAAACATTCAGTACTTC. Its protein product is CASSQGRQAKLAKNIQYF. The V call is TRBV4-1, the J call TRBJ2-4; D perhaps matches TRBD1 (6 bases). Germline V gene sequence: CDR1 MGHRA, CDR2 YSYEKL. The CDR3 sequence is 18 residues long. Trimming cost V 1 base and J 0 bases, with 16 bases left between them.

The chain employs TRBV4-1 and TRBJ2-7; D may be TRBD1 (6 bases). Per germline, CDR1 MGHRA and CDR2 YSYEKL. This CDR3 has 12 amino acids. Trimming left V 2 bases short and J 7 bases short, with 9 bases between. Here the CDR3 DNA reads TGCGCCAGCAGCCAAATAGGGGGAGAGCAGTACTTC. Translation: CASSQIGGEQYF.

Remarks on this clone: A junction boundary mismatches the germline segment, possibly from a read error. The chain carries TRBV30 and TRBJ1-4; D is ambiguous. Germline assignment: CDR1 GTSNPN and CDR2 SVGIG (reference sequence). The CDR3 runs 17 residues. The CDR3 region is CAWSPVLGLATIEKLFF. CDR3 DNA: TGTGCCTGGAGTCCGGTGCTAGGTTTAGCCACTATTGAAAAACTGTTTTTT.

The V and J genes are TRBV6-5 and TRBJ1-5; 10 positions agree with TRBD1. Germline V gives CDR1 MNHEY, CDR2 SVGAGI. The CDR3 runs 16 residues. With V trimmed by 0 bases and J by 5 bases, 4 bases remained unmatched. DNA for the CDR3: TGTGCCAGCAGTTACTCTTGGGACAGGGGAGATCAGCCCCAGCATTTT. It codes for CASSYSWDRGDQPQHF.

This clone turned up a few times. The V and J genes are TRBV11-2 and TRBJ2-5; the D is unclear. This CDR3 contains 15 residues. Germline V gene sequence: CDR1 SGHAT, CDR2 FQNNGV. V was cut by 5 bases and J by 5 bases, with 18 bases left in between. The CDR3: CASSAVQVLTETQYF. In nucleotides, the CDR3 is TGTGCCAGCAGCGCTGTGCAGGTTCTTACGGAGACCCAGTACTTC.

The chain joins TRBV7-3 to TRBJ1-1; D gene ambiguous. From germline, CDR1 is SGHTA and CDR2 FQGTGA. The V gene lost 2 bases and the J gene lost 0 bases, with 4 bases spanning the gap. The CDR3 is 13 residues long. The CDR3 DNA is TGTGCCAGCAGCTTATTAGTGAACACTGAAGCTTTCTTT. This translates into CASSLLVNTEAFF.

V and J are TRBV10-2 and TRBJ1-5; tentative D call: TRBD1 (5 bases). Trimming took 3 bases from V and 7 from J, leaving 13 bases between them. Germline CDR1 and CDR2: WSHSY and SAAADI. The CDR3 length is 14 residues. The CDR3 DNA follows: TGCGCCAGCAGTGATAGGGGCTCGGGCCAGCCCCAGCATTTT. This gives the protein CASSDRGSGQPQHF.

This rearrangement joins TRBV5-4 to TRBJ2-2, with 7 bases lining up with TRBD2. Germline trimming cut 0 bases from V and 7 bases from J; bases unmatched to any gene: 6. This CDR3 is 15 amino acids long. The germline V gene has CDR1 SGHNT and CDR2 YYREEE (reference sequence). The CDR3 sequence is CASSLGLALVGELFF. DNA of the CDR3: TGTGCCAGCAGCTTGGGACTAGCCCTGGTCGGGGAGCTGTTTTTT.

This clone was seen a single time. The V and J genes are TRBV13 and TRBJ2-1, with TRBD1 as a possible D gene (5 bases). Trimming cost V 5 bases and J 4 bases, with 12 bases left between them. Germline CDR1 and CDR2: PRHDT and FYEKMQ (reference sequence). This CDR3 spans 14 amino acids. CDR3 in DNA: TGTGCCAGCAGCCCTGGACACCAATACAATGAGCAGTTCTTC. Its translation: CASSPGHQYNEQFF.

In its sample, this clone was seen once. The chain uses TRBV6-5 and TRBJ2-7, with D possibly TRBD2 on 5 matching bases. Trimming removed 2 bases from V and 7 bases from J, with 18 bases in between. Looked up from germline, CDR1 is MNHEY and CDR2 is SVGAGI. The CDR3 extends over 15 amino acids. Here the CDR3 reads CASSYNSGPGVEQYF. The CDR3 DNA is TGTGCCAGCAGTTACAATAGTGGGCCCGGGGTGGAGCAGTACTTC.

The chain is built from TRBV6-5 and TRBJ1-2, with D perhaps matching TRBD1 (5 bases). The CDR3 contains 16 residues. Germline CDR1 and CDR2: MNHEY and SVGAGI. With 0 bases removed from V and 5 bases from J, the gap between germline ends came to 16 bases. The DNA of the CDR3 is TGTGCCAGCAGTTACTCTCGGGCAGGGCTAGGGTATGGCTACACCTTC. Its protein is CASSYSRAGLGYGYTF.